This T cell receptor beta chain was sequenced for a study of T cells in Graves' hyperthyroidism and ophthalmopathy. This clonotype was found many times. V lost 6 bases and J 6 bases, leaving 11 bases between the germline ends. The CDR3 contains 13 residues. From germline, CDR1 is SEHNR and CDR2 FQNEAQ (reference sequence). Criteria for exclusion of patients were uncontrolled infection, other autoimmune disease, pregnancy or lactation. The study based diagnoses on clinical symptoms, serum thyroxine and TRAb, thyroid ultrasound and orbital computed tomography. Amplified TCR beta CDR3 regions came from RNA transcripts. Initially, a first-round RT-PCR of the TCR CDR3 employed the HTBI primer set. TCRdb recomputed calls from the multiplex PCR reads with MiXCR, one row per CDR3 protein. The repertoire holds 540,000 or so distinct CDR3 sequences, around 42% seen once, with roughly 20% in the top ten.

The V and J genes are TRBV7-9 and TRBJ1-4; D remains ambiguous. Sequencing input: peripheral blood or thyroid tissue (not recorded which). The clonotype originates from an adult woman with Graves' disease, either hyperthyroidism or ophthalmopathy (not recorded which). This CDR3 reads CASSSWVDEKLFF. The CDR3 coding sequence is TGTGCCAGCAGTTCATGGGTAGATGAAAAACTGTTTTTT.